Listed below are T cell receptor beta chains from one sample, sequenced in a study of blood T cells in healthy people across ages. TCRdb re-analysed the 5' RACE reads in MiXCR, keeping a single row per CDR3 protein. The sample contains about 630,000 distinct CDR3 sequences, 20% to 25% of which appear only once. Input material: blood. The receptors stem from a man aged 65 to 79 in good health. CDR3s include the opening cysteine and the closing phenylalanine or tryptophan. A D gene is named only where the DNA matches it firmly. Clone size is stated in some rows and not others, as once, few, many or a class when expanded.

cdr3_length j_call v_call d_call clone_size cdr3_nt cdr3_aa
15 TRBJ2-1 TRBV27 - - TGTGCCAGCAGTTTAATAGCGGCCACGTACAATGAGCAGTTCTTC CASSLIAATYNEQFF
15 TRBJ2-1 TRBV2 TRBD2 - TGTGCCAGCAGTGTCCTAGCGGGCGGTCTGGATGAGCAGTTCTTC CASSVLAGGLDEQFF
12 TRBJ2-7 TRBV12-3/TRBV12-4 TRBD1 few TGTGCCAGCGGACAGGCCCAATACGAGCAGTACTTC CASGQAQYEQYF
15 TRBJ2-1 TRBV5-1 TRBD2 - TGCGCCAGCAGCTTACTAGCGGGCCCTGACAATGAGCAGTTCTTC CASSLLAGPDNEQFF
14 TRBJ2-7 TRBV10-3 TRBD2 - TGTGCCATCAGCGGGTGGGCGGGAGCCAACGAGCAGTACTTC CAISGWAGANEQYF
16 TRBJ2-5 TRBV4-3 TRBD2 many TGCGCCAGCAGCCAAGGGGGACTAGCGGGGCAAGAGACCCAGTACTTC CASSQGGLAGQETQYF
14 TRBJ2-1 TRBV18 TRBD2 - TGTGCCAGCTCACCACCGATGGGAGGGAATGAGCAGTTCTTC CASSPPMGGNEQFF
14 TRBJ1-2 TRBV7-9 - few TGTGCCAGCAGCTTAGGGACCCCGGATCGGGGCTACACCTTC CASSLGTPDRGYTF
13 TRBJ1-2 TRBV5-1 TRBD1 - TGCGCCAGCACCGAAACAGGGGACTATGGCTACACCTTC CASTETGDYGYTF
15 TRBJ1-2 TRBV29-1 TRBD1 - TGCAGCGTGAGGGGGACAGCCCTATTAAACTATGGCTACACCTTC CSVRGTALLNYGYTF
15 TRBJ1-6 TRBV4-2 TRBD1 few TGTGCCAGCAGCCTCAGACAGGGGGCAGAATCACCCCTCCACTTT CASSLRQGAESPLHF
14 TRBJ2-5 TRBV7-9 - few TGTGCCAGCAGCACAGTCAAGGTGCAAGAGACCCAGTACTTC CASSTVKVQETQYF
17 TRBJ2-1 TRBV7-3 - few TGTGCCAGCAGCTTATTAGGAGGTGGGGGGTCCTACAATGAGCAGTTCTTC CASSLLGGGGSYNEQFF
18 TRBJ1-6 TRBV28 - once TGTGCCAGCAGTCCGCGGGGGACGGGCTTGTCCTATAATTCACCCCTCCACTTT CASSPRGTGLSYNSPLHF
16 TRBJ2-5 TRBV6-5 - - TGTGCCAGCAGTTACTCGAGTAGCGGGACAGGAGAGACCCAGTACTTC CASSYSSSGTGETQYF
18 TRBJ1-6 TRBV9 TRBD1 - TGTGCCAGCAGCGGGTACAAGGTCCAGACAGGGTATAATTCACCCCTCCACTTT CASSGYKVQTGYNSPLHF
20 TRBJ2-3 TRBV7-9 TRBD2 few TGTGCCAGCAGCCCTCCCAGGGGATTAAGAGCGGGAGGGCCTTCAGATACGCAGTATTTT CASSPPRGLRAGGPSDTQYF
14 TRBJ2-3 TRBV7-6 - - TGTGCCAGCAGCTTGGGATACAGCACAGATACGCAGTATTTT CASSLGYSTDTQYF
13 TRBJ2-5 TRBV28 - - TGTGCCAGCTCCTCAGGGGCACCAGAGACCCAGTACTTC CASSSGAPETQYF
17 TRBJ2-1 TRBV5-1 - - TGCGCCAGCAAGTCGGGAAGCTGGACGGACACCTACAATGAGCAGTTCTTC CASKSGSWTDTYNEQFF
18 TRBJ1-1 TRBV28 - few TGTGCCAGCAGTTTATGGTATCGGTACGGGGGCCCAGGCACTGAAGCTTTCTTT CASSLWYRYGGPGTEAFF
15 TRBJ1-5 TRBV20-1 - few TGCAGTGCTAGTACGTCCACCGTAAGCAATCAGCCCCAGCATTTT CSASTSTVSNQPQHF
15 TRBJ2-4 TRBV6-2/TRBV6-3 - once TGTGCCAGCAGACCTCCCGGAGTGGCCAAAAACATTCAGTACTTC CASRPPGVAKNIQYF
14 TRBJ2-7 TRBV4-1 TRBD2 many TGCGCCAGCAGCTTGGGGACTAGCCCACCCAAGCAGTACTTC CASSLGTSPPKQYF